Listed here are 21 T cell receptor beta chains from one sample, sequenced in a study of T cells after yellow fever vaccination. TCRdb used MiXCR to reprocess the 5' RACE reads, holding one entry per CDR3 protein. The table includes 400,000 to 650,000 distinct CDR3 sequences, just over 20% detected once. The material sequenced was PBMCs, taken roughly 20 days after the first yellow fever vaccination. The origin of the receptors is a man between 18 and 35 years old who received the YFV17D yellow fever vaccine.

This clonotype turned up a few times. CDR3 in amino acids: CASSQGAGQAVETQYF. The CDR3 DNA sequence: TGTGCCAGCAGCCAAGGGGCAGGCCAGGCTGTTGAGACCCAGTACTTC. The J gene is TRBJ2-5, the V gene TRBV3-1, with D hard to call. This CDR3 has 16 amino acids. Trimming took off 1 base at V and 5 bases at J, with 17 bases between the two ends. Germline-derived CDR1 and CDR2 are LGHDT and YNNKEL (reference sequence).

This clonotype was seen more than once but under ten times. The chain is built from TRBV20-1 and TRBJ1-5; D gene unclear. The CDR3 loop spans 14 amino acids. Trimming took off 6 bases at V and 0 bases at J, with 12 bases between the two ends. Germline V gene data show CDR1 as DFQATT and CDR2 as SNEGSKA (reference sequence). DNA of the CDR3: TGCAGTGCCGGACTGATTTATAGCAATCAGCCCCAGCATTTT. Protein product: CSAGLIYSNQPQHF.

This clonotype appeared a few times. The chain is built from TRBV20-1 and TRBJ2-3; perhaps TRBD2 as D (5 bases). Trimming shortened V by 7 bases and J by 0 bases, and 20 bases separated the two germline ends. CDR3 length: 16 amino acids. The germline gives CDR1 DFQATT, CDR2 SNEGSKA (reference sequence). The CDR3 here is CSVHPGSVMSTDTQYF. The CDR3 DNA is TGCAGTGTTCACCCGGGGTCGGTCATGAGCACAGATACGCAGTATTTT.

V is TRBV14 and J is TRBJ2-3, with TRBD2 matching 14 bases. CDR1 and CDR2 from the germline V gene are SGHDN and FVKESK. V trimming: 5 bases; J trimming: 5 bases; junction bases outside the gene matches: 3. The CDR3 runs 15 residues. The CDR3 nucleotides read TGTGCCAGCAGCGGGACTAGCGGGGGAGTAGATACGCAGTATTTT. The encoded protein is CASSGTSGGVDTQYF.

V is TRBV5-1 and J is TRBJ1-2; D is unresolved. V was shortened by 0 bases and J by 0 bases, with 24 bases between the two germline ends. Germline CDR1 is SGHRS and CDR2 is YFSETQ. CDR3 length: 20 residues. CDR3 region: CASSLVLLGRRSSANYGYTF. The CDR3 bases are TGCGCCAGCAGCTTGGTCCTATTGGGGAGGAGGTCTTCTGCTAACTATGGCTACACCTTC. Looking up the rest from reference TRBV5-1 and TRBJ1-2 gives the full variable domain: KAGVTQTPRYLIKTRGQQVTLSCSPISGHRSVSWYQQTPGQGLQFLFEYFSETQRNKGNFPGRFSGRQFSNSRSEMNVSTLELGDSALYLCASSLVLLGRRSSANYGYTFGSGTRLTVV.

This clonotype was seen a few times. The chain carries TRBV12-3 or TRBV12-4 and TRBJ1-3; D not resolved. Trimming removed 3 bases from V and 1 base from J, with 7 bases in between. The CDR3 has 14 amino acids. The CDR3, as DNA: TGTGCCAGCAGTTTGGAAATTTCTGGAAACACCATATATTTT. It translates to CASSLEISGNTIYF.

V and J are TRBV7-2 and TRBJ2-5; D may match TRBD1 or TRBD2 (5 bases each). Trimming removed 4 bases at V and 5 bases at J, with 11 bases between. Germline V CDR1 and CDR2: SGHTA, FQGNSA. There are 13 residues in the CDR3. CDR3 in DNA: TGTGCCAGCAGCTGGGTCGAGGGGGAGACCCAGTACTTC. This encodes CASSWVEGETQYF.

This clonotype was counted only a few times. V gene TRBV7-2 combines with J gene TRBJ2-1; no firm D call. The V end was cut by 4 bases, the J end by 0 bases, with 16 bases between. The CDR3 spans 17 residues. Germline-derived CDR1 and CDR2 are SGHTA and FQGNSA. The DNA for the CDR3 is TGTGCCAGCAGCTACCGACGATTAATGAGCTCCTACAATGAGCAGTTCTTC. Protein: CASSYRRLMSSYNEQFF. The variable domain in full, completed from reference TRBV7-2 and TRBJ2-1, reads GAGVSQSPSNKVTEKGKDVELRCDPISGHTALYWYRQSLGQGLEFLIYFQGNSAPDKSGLPSDRFSAERTGGSVSTLTIQRTQQEDSAVYLCASSYRRLMSSYNEQFFGPGTRLTVL.

The chain recombines TRBV6-1 with TRBJ2-3, with TRBD1 matching 9 bases. V dropped 8 bases and J dropped 1; count of bases not matched to a gene: 13. Germline CDR1 MNHNS, CDR2 SASEGT. This CDR3 is built from 17 residues. DNA of the CDR3: TGTGCCAGCTTCTCGGAGGCCGGGACAGGGCGCACAGATACGCAGTATTTT. Amino acid sequence: CASFSEAGTGRTDTQYF.

The chain is built from TRBV27 and TRBJ2-5, with D perhaps being TRBD1 or TRBD2 (5 bases each). The CDR3 is 14 amino acids. Germline CDR1 and CDR2: MNHEY and SMNVEV (reference sequence). V was clipped by 3 bases and J by 7 bases, with 15 bases between them. The CDR3 DNA follows: TGTGCCAGCAGTTTCCGGGACGGCCTCGGGACCCAGTACTTC. It translates to CASSFRDGLGTQYF.

The V gene is TRBV12-3 or TRBV12-4, the J gene TRBJ1-1; D is unclear. The CDR3 totals 11 residues. With 6 bases removed from V and 6 bases from J, the gap between germline ends came to 8 bases. The CDR3 DNA follows: TGTGCCAGCAGGGAGTCGGCTGAAGCTTTCTTT. Protein product: CASRESAEAFF.

CDR3 bases: TGTGCCAGCAGCCGCCTGCCGGACATAACGTCTGCCGAGCAGTACTTC. Translating gives CASSRLPDITSAEQYF. The chain employs TRBV3-1 and TRBJ2-7; D possibly corresponds to TRBD1 (5 bases). With 4 bases removed from V and 6 bases from J, the gap between germline ends came to 22 bases. The CDR3 is 16 amino acids. CDR1 is LGHDT and CDR2 is YNNKEL in the germline V gene (reference sequence).

The rearrangement uses TRBV24-1 and TRBJ2-5, with 9 bases that match TRBD1. Germline trimming cut 7 bases from V and 3 bases from J; bases unmatched to any gene: 8. Germline assignment: CDR1 KGHDR and CDR2 SFDVKD. The CDR3 length is 15 residues. CDR3 region: CATSPGQGGEETQYF. For the CDR3, the DNA is TGTGCCACCAGCCCGGGACAGGGCGGGGAAGAGACCCAGTACTTC.

The chain recombines TRBV10-1 with TRBJ2-2; TRBD2 aligns across 8 bases. The CDR3 consists of 13 residues. Trimming took 8 bases from V and 4 from J; bases not matched to a gene: 3. Germline values: CDR1 WNHNN, CDR2 SYGVQD (reference sequence). The DNA of the CDR3 is TGCGCCAGCGCGGGGGGTAGCACCGGGGAGCTGTTTTTT. Protein: CASAGGSTGELFF.

J is TRBJ1-1 and V is TRBV6-5, with TRBD1 matching 8 bases. The CDR3 runs 15 residues. Germline V gives CDR1 MNHEY, CDR2 SVGAGI. V shed 0 bases, J shed 5 bases, and the junction held 5 bases outside the gene matches. The CDR3 DNA reads as TGTGCCAGCAGTTACTCGCCAAGACAGGGGACTGAAGCTTTCTTT. It translates to CASSYSPRQGTEAFF.

The sample holds a few counts of this clonotype. The V and J genes are TRBV24-1 and TRBJ1-2, with D unclear. Germline V gene sequence: CDR1 KGHDR, CDR2 SFDVKD. V was cut by 3 bases and J by 4 bases, with 8 bases left in between. The CDR3 has 13 amino acids. CDR3 coding DNA: TGTGCCACCAGTGATGCCGGACCCTATGGCTACACCTTC. Translation: CATSDAGPYGYTF.

The count of this clonotype is one. The J gene is TRBJ2-7, the V gene TRBV7-2; 12 bases are a match to TRBD2. This CDR3 is built from 16 residues. The germline V gene encodes CDR1 SGHTA and CDR2 FQGNSA. The V segment lost 3 bases and the J segment 7 bases; nucleotides outside the gene matches: 10. Written as DNA, the CDR3 is TGTGCCAGCAGCTTTACTGGACTAGCGGGGACGCTGGAGCAGTACTTC. Residues: CASSFTGLAGTLEQYF.

In this sample, this clonotype turned up a few times. The genes are TRBV12-3 or TRBV12-4 and TRBJ2-1, with 11 bases fitting TRBD2. V was clipped by 4 bases and J by 12 bases; unmatched bases: 14. The CDR3 has 16 residues. CDR3 sequence (DNA): TGTGCCAGCAGTTCGAATAGCGGGGGGGCGATCCCTGGGCAGTTCTTC. Its translation: CASSSNSGGAIPGQFF.

The chain has TRBV12-3 or TRBV12-4 and TRBJ1-2; tentatively, D is TRBD1 (5 bases). The CDR3 covers 15 residues. The V gene lost 2 bases and the J gene lost 1 base, with 11 bases spanning the gap. The CDR3, as DNA: TGTGCCAGCAGTTTAAGGGACGGCATTAACTATGGCTACACCTTC. Translation gives CASSLRDGINYGYTF.

A few counts support this clonotype. The chain uses TRBV20-1 and TRBJ2-3, with 8 bases identical to TRBD2. Germline V gene sequence: CDR1 DFQATT, CDR2 SNEGSKA (reference sequence). CDR3 length equals 18 residues. The J segment lost 0 bases and the V segment lost 4 bases, leaving 15 bases of the junction unmatched. The CDR3 nucleotides are TGCAGTGCTACCATCCCATTCGCGGGGGGCCCTAGCACAGATACGCAGTATTTT. As protein: CSATIPFAGGPSTDTQYF.

The J gene is TRBJ2-3, the V gene TRBV7-9, with 7 bases fitting TRBD2. V gave up 8 bases and J gave up 2 bases; unmatched junction bases: 13. The CDR3 is 16 amino acids. CDR1 and CDR2 from the germline V gene are SEHNR and FQNEAQ (reference sequence). The CDR3 DNA sequence: TGTGCCAGCGCGTGGAGCGGGGACCAACACACAGATACGCAGTATTTT. It yields the protein CASAWSGDQHTDTQYF.